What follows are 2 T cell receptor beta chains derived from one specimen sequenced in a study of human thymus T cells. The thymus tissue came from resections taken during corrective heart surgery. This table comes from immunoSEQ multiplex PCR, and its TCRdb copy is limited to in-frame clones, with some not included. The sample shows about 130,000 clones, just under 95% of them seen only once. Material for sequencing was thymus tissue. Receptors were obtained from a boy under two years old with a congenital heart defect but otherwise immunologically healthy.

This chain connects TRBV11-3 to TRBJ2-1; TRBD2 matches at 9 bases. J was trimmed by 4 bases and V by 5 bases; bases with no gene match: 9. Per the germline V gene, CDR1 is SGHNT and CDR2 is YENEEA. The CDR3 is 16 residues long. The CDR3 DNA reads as TGTGCCAGCAGCGATCCAAAGAGCGGGGGGTACAATGAGCAGTTCTTC. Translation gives CASSDPKSGGYNEQFF.

The CDR3 nucleotides read TGTGCCAGCAGTTGCCAGGGAAGCTCCTACGAGCAGTACTTC. Protein: CASSCQGSSYEQYF. The chain is built from TRBV28 and TRBJ2-7; D is perhaps TRBD1 (5 bases). Germline V gene lookup returns CDR1 MDHEN and CDR2 SYDVKM. The CDR3 length is 14 residues. Trimming took off 4 bases at V and 0 bases at J, with 10 bases between the two ends. The full variable domain, in which reference TRBV28 and TRBJ2-7 provide the parts outside the CDR3, is DVKVTQSSRYLVKRTGEKVFLECVQDMDHENMFWYRQDPGLGLRLIYFSYDVKMKEKGDIPEGYSVSREKKERFSLILESASTNQTSMYLCASSCQGSSYEQYFGPGTRLTVT.